The clone carrying this T cell receptor (beta chain) counts as medium-sized. This CDR3 is built from 12 residues. V dropped 8 bases and J dropped 3; count of bases not matched to a gene: 6. Germline CDR1 and CDR2: DFQATT and SNEGSKA (reference sequence). No treatment had been given to any patient before thyroid surgery. The sample is drawn from a study of metastatic and nonmetastatic thyroid tumors. TCRdb re-called the PCR reads via MiXCR. The sample holds thousands of clones, around 28% seen once. The sample consisted of tumor tissue. This chain links TRBV20-1 with TRBJ2-7; 8 nucleotides match TRBD1. The source is a male donor with papillary thyroid cancer or a benign thyroid nodule (not recorded which). Some clones in this sample may be carry-over from other donors' samples. For the CDR3, the DNA is TGCAGTACCCCGGGACAGGACTACGAGCAGTACTTC. Translation: CSTPGQDYEQYF.